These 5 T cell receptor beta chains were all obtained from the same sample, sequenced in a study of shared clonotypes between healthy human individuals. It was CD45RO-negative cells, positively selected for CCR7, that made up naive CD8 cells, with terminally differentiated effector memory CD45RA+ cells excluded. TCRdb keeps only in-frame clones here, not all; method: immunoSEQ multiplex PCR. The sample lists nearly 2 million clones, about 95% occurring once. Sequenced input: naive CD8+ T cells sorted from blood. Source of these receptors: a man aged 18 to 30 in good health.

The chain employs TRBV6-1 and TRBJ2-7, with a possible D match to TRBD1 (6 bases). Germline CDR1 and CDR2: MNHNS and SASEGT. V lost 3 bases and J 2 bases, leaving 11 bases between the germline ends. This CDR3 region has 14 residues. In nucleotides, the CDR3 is TGTGCCAGCAGTGAGGGGGCAAGCCCCTACGAGCAGTACTTC. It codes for CASSEGASPYEQYF.

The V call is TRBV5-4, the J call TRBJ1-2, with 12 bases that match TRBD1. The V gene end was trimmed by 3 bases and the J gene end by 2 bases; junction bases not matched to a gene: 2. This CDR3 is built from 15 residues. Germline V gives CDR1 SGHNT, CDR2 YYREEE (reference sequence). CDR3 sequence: CASSSGTGGNYGYTF. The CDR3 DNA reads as TGTGCCAGCAGCTCGGGGACAGGGGGCAACTATGGCTACACCTTC.

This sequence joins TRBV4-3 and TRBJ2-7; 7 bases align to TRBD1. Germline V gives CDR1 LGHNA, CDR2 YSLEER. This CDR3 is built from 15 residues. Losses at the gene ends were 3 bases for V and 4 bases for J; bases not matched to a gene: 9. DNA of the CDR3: TGCGCCAGCAGCCACGGGACAGCGCCCTCTTACGAGCAGTACTTC. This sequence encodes CASSHGTAPSYEQYF.

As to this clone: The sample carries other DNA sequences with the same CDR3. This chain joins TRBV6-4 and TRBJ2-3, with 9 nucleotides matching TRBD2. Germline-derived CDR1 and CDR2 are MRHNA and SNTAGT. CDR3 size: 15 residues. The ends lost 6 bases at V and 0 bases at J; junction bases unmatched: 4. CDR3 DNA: TGTGCCAGCAGCCGTACTAGCGGGAGCACAGATACGCAGTATTTT. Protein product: CASSRTSGSTDTQYF.

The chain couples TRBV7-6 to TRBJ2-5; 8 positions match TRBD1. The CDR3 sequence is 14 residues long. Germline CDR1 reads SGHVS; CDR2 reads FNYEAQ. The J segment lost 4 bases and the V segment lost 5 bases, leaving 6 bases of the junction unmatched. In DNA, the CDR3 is TGTGCCAGCAGCCTAGGGACAGGCGTAGAGACCCAGTACTTC. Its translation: CASSLGTGVETQYF. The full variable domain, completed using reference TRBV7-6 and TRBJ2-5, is GAGVSQSPRYKVTKRGQDVALRCDPISGHVSLYWYRQALGQGPEFLTYFNYEAQQDKSGLPNDRFSAERPEGSISTLTIQRTEQRDSAMYRCASSLGTGVETQYFGPGTRLLVL.